The entry below gives a single T cell receptor beta chain sequence along with its context. The target antigen is unknown. These data come from a study of blood T cells in healthy people across ages. Findings and limits, study-wide: Donors of long life had a larger count of naive CD4+ cells and greater diversity than aged donors.

The CDR3 is made up of 14 amino acids. After removal of 3 bases from V and 7 bases from J, the junction contained 7 bases not matched to a gene. Germline V CDR1 and CDR2: MNHEY, SVGEGT. Through a sample-barcoded 5' primer and a J-beta primer mix, a second PCR was run for roughly 6 to 11 cycles. The template-switch adaptor, which had 12 random nucleotides, put a tag on each cDNA molecule. MiXCR, run by TCRdb on the 5' RACE reads, gives a single entry per CDR3 protein. The profile shows about 970,000 distinct CDR3 sequences, 51% of them singletons. The rearrangement uses TRBV6-2 or TRBV6-3 and TRBJ2-7; 9 bases agree with TRBD2. The sequencing input was blood. The sequence derives from an older woman in good health. CDR3 residues: CASSYAGGYNEQYF. CDR3 nucleotide sequence: TGTGCCAGCAGTTATGCGGGAGGGTACAATGAGCAGTACTTC.